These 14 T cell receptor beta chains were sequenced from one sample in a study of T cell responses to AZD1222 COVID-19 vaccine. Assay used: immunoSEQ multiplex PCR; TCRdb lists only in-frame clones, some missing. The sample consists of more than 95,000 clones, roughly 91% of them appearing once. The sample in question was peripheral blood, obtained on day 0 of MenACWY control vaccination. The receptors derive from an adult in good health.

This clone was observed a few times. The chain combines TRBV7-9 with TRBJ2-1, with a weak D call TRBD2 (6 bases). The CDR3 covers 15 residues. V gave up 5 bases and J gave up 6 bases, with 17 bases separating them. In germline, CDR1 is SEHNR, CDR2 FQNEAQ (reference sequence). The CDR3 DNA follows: TGTGCCAGCAGCATTGGGACTCAGACCATCAATGAGCAGTTCTTC. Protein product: CASSIGTQTINEQFF.

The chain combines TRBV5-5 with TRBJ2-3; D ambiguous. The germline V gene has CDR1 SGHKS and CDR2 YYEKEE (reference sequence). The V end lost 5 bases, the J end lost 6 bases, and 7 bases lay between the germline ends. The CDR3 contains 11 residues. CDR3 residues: CASSLGDTQYF. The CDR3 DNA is TGTGCCAGCAGTCTGGGTGATACGCAGTATTTT. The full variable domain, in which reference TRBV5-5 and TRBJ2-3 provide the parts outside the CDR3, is DAGVTQSPTHLIKTRGQQVTLRCSPISGHKSVSWYQQVLGQGPQFIFQYYEKEERGRGNFPDRFSARQFPNYSSELNVNALLLGDSALYLCASSLGDTQYFGPGTRLTVL.

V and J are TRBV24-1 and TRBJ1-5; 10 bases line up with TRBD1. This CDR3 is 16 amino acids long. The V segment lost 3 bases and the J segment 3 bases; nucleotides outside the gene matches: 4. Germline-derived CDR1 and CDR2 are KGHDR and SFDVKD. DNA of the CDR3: TGTGCCACCAGTGATCCCGGGACAGGGGACAATCAGCCCCAGCATTTT. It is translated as CATSDPGTGDNQPQHF.

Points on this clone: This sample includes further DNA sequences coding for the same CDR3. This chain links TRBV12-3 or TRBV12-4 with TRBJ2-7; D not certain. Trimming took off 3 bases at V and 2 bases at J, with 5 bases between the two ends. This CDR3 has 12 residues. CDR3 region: CASSLGTYEQYF. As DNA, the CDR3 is TGTGCCAGCAGTTTGGGGACCTACGAGCAGTACTTC.

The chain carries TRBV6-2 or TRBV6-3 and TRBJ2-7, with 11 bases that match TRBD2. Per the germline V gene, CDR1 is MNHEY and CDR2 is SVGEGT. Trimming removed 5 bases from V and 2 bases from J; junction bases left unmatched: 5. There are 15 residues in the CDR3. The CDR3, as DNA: TGTGCCAGCAGTAGGACTAGCGGGCAGGCCTACGAGCAGTACTTC. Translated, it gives CASSRTSGQAYEQYF.

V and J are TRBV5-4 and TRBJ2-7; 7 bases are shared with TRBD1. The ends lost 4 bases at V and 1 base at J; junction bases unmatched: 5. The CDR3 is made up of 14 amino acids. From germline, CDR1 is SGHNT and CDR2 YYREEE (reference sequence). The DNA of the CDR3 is TGTGCCAGCAGCCCGACAGGGCAGTCCTACGAGCAGTACTTC. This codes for CASSPTGQSYEQYF. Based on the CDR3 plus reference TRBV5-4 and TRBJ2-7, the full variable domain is ETGVTQSPTHLIKTRGQQVTLRCSSQSGHNTVSWYQQALGQGPQFIFQYYREEENGRGNFPPRFSGLQFPNYSSELNVNALELDDSALYLCASSPTGQSYEQYFGPGTRLTVT.

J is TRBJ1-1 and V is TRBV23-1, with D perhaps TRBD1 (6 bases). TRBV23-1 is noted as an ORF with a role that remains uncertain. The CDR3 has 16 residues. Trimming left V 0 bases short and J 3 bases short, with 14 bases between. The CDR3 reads CASSQSIRGAHTEAFF. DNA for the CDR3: TGCGCCAGCAGTCAATCAATTCGGGGGGCGCACACTGAAGCTTTCTTT.

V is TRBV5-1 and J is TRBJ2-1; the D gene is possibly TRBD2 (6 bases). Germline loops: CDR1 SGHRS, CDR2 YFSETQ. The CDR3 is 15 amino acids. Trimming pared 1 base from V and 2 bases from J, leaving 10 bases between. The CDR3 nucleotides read TGCGCCAGCAGCTTGCAGGGAGGCACCTACAATGAGCAGTTCTTC. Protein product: CASSLQGGTYNEQFF.

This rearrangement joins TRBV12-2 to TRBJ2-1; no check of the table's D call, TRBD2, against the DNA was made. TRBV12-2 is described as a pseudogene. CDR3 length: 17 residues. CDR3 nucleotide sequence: TGTGCAAGTCGCTTAGTCGTAGCGGGAGTGACCTACAATGAGCAGTTCTTC. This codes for CASRLVVAGVTYNEQFF.

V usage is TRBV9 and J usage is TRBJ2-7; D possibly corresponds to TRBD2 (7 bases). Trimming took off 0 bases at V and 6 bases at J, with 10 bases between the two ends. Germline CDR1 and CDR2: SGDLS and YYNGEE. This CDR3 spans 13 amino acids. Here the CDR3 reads CASSVGGGPEQYF. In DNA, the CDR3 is TGTGCCAGCAGCGTAGGGGGGGGGCCCGAGCAGTACTTC.

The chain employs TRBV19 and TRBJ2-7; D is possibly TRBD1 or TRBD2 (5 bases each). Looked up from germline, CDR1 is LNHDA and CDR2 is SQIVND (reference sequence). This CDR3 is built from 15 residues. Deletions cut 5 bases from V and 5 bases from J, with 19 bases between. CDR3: CASSFFGREQDEQYF. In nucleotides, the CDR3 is TGTGCCAGTAGTTTCTTCGGCAGGGAGCAGGACGAGCAGTACTTC. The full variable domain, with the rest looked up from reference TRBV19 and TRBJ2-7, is DGGITQSPKYLFRKEGQNVTLSCEQNLNHDAMYWYRQDPGQGLRLIYYSQIVNDFQKGDIAEGYSVSREKKESFPLTVTSAQKNPTAFYLCASSFFGREQDEQYFGPGTRLTVT.

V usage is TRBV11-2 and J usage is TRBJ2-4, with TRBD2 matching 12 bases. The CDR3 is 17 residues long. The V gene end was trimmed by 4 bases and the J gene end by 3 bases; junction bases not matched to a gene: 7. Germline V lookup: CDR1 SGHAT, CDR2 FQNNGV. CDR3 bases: TGTGCCAGCAGCTGGCTAGCGGGAGGGATATTCAAAAACATTCAGTACTTC. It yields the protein CASSWLAGGIFKNIQYF.

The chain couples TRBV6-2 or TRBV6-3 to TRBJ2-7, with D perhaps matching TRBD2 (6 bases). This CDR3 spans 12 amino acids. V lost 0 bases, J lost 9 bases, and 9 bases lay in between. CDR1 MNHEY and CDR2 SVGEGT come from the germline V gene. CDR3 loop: CASSYSAGRQYF. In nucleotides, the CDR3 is TGTGCCAGCAGTTACTCGGCGGGGAGGCAGTACTTC.

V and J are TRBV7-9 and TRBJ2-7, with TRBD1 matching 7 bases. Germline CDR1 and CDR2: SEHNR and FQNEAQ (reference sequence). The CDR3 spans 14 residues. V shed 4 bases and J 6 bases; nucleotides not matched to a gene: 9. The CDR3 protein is CASSSGTAPGEQYF. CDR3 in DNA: TGTGCCAGCAGCTCCGGGACAGCACCCGGCGAGCAGTACTTC.